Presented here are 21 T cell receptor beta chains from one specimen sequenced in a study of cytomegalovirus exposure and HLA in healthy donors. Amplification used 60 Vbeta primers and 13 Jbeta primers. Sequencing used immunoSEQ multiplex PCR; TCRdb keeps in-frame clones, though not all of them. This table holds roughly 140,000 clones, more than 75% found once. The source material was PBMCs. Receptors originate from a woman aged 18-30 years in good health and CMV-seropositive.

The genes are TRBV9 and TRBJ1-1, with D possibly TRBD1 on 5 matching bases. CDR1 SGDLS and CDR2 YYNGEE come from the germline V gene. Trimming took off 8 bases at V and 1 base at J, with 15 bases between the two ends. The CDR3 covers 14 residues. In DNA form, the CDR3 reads TGTGCCAGGGAGGGGTTGATGGAGAACACTGAAGCTTTCTTT. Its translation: CAREGLMENTEAFF.

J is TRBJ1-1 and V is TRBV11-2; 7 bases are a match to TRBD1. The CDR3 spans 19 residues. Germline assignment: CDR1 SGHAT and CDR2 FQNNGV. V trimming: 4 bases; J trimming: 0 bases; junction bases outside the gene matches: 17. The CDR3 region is CASSSKGGQTGSVNTEAFF. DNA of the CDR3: TGTGCCAGCAGCTCAAAAGGGGGACAGACCGGCTCGGTGAACACTGAAGCTTTCTTT.

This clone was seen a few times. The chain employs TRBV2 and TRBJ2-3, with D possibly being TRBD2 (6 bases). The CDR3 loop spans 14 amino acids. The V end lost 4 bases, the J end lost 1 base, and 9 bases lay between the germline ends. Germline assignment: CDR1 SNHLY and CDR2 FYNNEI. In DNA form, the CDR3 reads TGTGCCAGCAGTGTTAGCGGCCGCACAGATACGCAGTATTTT. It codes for CASSVSGRTDTQYF.

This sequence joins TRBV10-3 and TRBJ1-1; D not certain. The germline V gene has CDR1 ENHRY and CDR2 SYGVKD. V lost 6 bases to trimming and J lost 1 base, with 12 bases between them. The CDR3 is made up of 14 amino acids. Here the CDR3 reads CAIRNEGGNTEAFF. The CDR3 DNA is TGTGCCATCAGGAACGAGGGTGGGAACACTGAAGCTTTCTTT.

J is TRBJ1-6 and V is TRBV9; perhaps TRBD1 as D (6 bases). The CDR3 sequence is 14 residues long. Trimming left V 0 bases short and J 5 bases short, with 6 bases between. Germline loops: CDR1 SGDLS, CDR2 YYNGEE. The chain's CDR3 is CASSVGTDNSPLHF. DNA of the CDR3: TGTGCCAGCAGCGTAGGGACAGATAATTCACCCCTCCACTTT.

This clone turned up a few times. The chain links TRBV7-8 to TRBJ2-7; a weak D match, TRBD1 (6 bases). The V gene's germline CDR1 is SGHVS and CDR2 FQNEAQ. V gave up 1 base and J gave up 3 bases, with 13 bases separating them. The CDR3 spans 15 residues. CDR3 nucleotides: TGTGCCAGCAGCTTAGATTCAGGGGCTCGCTACGAGCAGTACTTC. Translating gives CASSLDSGARYEQYF.

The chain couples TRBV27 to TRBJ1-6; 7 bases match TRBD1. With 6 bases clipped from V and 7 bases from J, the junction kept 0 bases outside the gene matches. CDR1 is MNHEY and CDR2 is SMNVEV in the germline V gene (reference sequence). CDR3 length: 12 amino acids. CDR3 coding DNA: TGTGCCAGCAGGGGACAGAATTCACCCCTCCACTTT. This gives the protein CASRGQNSPLHF.

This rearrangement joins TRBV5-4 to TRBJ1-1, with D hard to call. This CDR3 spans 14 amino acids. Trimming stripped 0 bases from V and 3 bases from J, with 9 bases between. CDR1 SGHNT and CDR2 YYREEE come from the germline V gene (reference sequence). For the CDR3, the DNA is TGTGCCAGCAGCTTGGCTGCGGGTGACACTGAAGCTTTCTTT. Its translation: CASSLAAGDTEAFF.

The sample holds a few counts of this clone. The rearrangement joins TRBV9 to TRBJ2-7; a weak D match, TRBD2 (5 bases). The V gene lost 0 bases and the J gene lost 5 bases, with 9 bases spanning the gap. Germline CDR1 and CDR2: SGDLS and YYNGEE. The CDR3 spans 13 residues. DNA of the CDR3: TGTGCCAGCAGCGTAGGTCCCGGGGACGAGCAGTACTTC. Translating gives CASSVGPGDEQYF. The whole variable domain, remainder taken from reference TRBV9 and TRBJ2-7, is DSGVTQTPKHLITATGQRVTLRCSPRSGDLSVYWYQQSLDQGLQFLIQYYNGEERAKGNILERFSAQQFPDLHSELNLSSLELGDSALYFCASSVGPGDEQYFGPGTRLTVT.

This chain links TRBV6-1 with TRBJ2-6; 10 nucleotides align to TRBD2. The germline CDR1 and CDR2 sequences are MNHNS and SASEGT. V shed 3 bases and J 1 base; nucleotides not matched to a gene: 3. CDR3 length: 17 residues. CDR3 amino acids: CASSELSGGSGANVLTF. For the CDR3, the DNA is TGTGCCAGCAGTGAGCTTAGCGGGGGGTCTGGGGCCAACGTCCTGACTTTC.

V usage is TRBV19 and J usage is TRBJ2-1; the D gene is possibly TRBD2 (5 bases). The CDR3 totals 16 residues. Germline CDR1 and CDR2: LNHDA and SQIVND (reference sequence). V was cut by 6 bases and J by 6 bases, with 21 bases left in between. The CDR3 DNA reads TGTGCCAGTAGCATCCCCCTGGCGGGCCTGAGCAATGAGCAGTTCTTC. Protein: CASSIPLAGLSNEQFF.

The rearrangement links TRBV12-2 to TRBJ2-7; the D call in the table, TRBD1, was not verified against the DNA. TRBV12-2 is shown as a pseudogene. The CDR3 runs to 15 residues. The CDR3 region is CASRPGHRGPYEQYF. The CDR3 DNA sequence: TGTGCAAGTCGCCCGGGCCACAGGGGGCCCTACGAGCAGTACTTC.

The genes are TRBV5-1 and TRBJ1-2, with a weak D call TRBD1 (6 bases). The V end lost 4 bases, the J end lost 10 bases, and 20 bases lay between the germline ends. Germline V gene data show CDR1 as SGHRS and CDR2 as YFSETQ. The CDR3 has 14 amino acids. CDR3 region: CASSPRAGAGVYTF. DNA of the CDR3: TGCGCCAGCAGCCCCCGGGCAGGGGCGGGTGTCTACACCTTC. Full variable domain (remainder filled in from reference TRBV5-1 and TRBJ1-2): KAGVTQTPRYLIKTRGQQVTLSCSPISGHRSVSWYQQTPGQGLQFLFEYFSETQRNKGNFPGRFSGRQFSNSRSEMNVSTLELGDSALYLCASSPRAGAGVYTFGSGTRLTVV.

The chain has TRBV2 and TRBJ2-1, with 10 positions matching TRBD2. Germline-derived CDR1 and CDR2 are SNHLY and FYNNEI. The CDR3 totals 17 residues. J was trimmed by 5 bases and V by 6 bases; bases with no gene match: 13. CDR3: CASRAHRLAGTHNEQFF. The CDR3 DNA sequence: TGTGCCAGCAGAGCCCATCGACTAGCGGGTACCCACAATGAGCAGTTCTTC.

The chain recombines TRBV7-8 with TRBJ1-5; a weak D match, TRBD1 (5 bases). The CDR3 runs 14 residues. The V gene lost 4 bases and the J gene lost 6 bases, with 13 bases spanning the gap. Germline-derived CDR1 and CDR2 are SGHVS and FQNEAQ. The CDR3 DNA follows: TGTGCCAGCAGCTCCGCGGGGCTGGGTCAGCCCCAGCATTTT. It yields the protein CASSSAGLGQPQHF. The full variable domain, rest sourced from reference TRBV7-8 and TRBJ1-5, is GAGVSQSPRYKVAKRGQDVALRCDPISGHVSLFWYQQALGQGPEFLTYFQNEAQLDKSGLPSDRFFAERPEGSVSTLKIQRTQQEDSAVYLCASSSAGLGQPQHFGDGTRLSIL.

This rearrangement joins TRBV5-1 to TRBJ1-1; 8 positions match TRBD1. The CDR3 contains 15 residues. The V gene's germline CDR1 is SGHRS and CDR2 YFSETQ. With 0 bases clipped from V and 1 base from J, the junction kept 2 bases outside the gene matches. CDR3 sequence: CASSLDGQGNTEAFF. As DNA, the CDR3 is TGCGCCAGCAGCTTGGATGGACAGGGGAACACTGAAGCTTTCTTT.

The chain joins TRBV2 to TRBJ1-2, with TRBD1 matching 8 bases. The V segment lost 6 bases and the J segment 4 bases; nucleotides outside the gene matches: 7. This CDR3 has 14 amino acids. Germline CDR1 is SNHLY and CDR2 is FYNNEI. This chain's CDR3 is CASSLQGEVYGYTF. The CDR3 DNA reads TGTGCCAGCAGCTTACAGGGGGAAGTCTATGGCTACACCTTC.

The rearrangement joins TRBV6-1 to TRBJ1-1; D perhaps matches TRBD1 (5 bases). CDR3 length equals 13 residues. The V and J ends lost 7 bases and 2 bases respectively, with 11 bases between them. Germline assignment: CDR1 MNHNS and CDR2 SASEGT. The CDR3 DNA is TGTGCCAGCACACTGGGGCAAAACACTGAAGCTTTCTTT. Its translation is CASTLGQNTEAFF.

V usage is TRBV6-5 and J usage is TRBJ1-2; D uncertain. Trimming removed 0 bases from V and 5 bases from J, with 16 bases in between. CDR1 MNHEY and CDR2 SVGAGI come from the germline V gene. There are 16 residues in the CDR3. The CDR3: CASSYSNFGTGYGYTF. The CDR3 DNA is TGTGCCAGCAGTTACTCGAATTTTGGCACGGGTTATGGCTACACCTTC.

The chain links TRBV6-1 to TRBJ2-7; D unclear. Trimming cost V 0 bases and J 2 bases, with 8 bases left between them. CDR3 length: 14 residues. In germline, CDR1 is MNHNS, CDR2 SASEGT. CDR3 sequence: CASSEAAGTYEQYF. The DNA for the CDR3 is TGTGCCAGCAGTGAAGCGGCAGGTACCTACGAGCAGTACTTC.

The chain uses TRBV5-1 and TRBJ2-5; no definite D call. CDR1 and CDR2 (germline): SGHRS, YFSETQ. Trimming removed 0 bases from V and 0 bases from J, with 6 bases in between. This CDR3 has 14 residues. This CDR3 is CASSLGGNQETQYF. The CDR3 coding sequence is TGCGCCAGCAGCTTGGGTGGCAACCAAGAGACCCAGTACTTC. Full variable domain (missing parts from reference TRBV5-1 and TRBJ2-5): KAGVTQTPRYLIKTRGQQVTLSCSPISGHRSVSWYQQTPGQGLQFLFEYFSETQRNKGNFPGRFSGRQFSNSRSEMNVSTLELGDSALYLCASSLGGNQETQYFGPGTRLLVL.